One and the same sample provided the 8 T cell receptor beta chains below, sequenced in a study of a mutant IDH1 vaccine in newly diagnosed glioma. Their cognate antigens are unknown. Assay: immunoSEQ multiplex PCR; the TCRdb copy retains only in-frame clones and omits some. The sample lists some 38,000 clones; roughly 79% were seen once. Specified time point: week 23, last vaccination. It was 300 ug of mutant IDH1 20-mer peptide that made up each vaccine dose, given with topical imiquimod. This material consisted of PBMCs, taken from a glioma patient whose treatment included an IDH1 peptide vaccine. The receptor source for this set is a man aged 35-49 years with glioma.

This clone has more than one count but fewer than ten. This rearrangement joins TRBV29-1 to TRBJ1-2; TRBD1 matches at 8 bases. Germline loops: CDR1 SQVTM, CDR2 ANQGSEA. CDR3 size: 12 residues. The junction had 8 bases not matched to a gene; V was cut back by 7 bases and J by 7 bases. The CDR3: CSARTGTGGYTF. The DNA of the CDR3 is TGCAGCGCCCGGACAGGGACGGGTGGCTACACCTTC.

The rearrangement uses TRBV7-9 and TRBJ2-5; TRBD1 matches at 9 bases. The CDR3 has 15 residues. From germline, CDR1 is SEHNR and CDR2 FQNEAQ (reference sequence). V was clipped by 5 bases and J by 2 bases; unmatched bases: 6. CDR3 loop: CASSPGTGRQETQYF. CDR3 nucleotide sequence: TGTGCCAGCAGCCCAGGGACAGGGCGTCAAGAGACCCAGTACTTC.

The chain recombines TRBV28 with TRBJ2-7; possibly TRBD1 or TRBD2 for D (5 bases each). Per germline, CDR1 MDHEN and CDR2 SYDVKM. V was clipped by 5 bases and J by 0 bases, with 14 bases between them. The CDR3 sequence is 15 residues long. The CDR3 DNA sequence: TGTGCCAGCAGTCCCTCGGGACCGAGCTCCTACGAGCAGTACTTC. Protein product: CASSPSGPSSYEQYF.

This clone was seen a few times. This chain links TRBV15 with TRBJ1-2; 10 bases are shared with TRBD1. CDR1 and CDR2 (germline): LNHNV, YYDKDF (reference sequence). With V trimmed by 1 base and J by 8 bases, 4 bases remained unmatched. The length of the CDR3 is 14 residues. CDR3 residues: CATSRADRGKGYTF. CDR3 sequence (DNA): TGTGCCACCAGCAGAGCGGACAGGGGGAAGGGCTACACCTTC.

The table lists this clone with a few counts. The chain carries TRBV15 and TRBJ1-1, with D unclear. From germline, CDR1 is LNHNV and CDR2 YYDKDF (reference sequence). There are 13 residues in the CDR3. The ends were cut back, 0 bases at V and 8 bases at J, with 10 bases in the middle. CDR3 nucleotide sequence: TGTGCCACCAGCAGAGATCAAATAGCCGAAGCTTTCTTT. Encoded protein: CATSRDQIAEAFF.

The chain joins TRBV7-9 to TRBJ2-3; possibly TRBD1 for D (5 bases). The CDR3 consists of 14 residues. V lost 3 bases to trimming and J lost 0 bases, with 7 bases between them. Germline CDR1 and CDR2: SEHNR and FQNEAQ (reference sequence). Here the CDR3 reads CASSFGQSTDTQYF. As DNA, the CDR3 is TGTGCCAGCAGCTTCGGACAAAGCACAGATACGCAGTATTTT.

V gene TRBV18 combines with J gene TRBJ2-7; 9 bases are a match to TRBD2. Germline CDR1 and CDR2: KGHSH and LQKENI. This CDR3 region has 17 residues. Unmatched junction bases numbered 9, after V lost 2 bases and J lost 1 base. The CDR3 DNA is TGTGCCAGCTCACCAACGGTAGCGGGAGTAGGTTCCTACGAGCAGTACTTC. Its translation: CASSPTVAGVGSYEQYF.

The V call is TRBV13, the J call TRBJ1-1; D is unresolved. This CDR3 has 16 amino acids. Germline V gene sequence: CDR1 PRHDT, CDR2 FYEKMQ (reference sequence). V was shortened by 3 bases and J by 5 bases, with 19 bases between the two germline ends. The CDR3 DNA reads as TGTGCCAGCAGCTTGCCCCCAACTTGGGGAGGTACTGAAGCTTTCTTT. Translation gives CASSLPPTWGGTEAFF.